Listed below are T cell receptor beta chains from one sample, sequenced in a study of glioma-infiltrating T cells after dendritic cell vaccination. The data were produced by immunoSEQ multiplex PCR, yet TCRdb's version contains in-frame clones alone and is incomplete. The data hold 71,000 or so clones, with under 90% observed a single time. The sample was blood, taken before dendritic cell vaccination. The receptors were gathered from a human donor with glioblastoma. Both conserved end residues are part of each CDR3. D genes are given only for firm matches. Size tells how often a clone was seen (once, few, many) or the class of an expanded clone, and some rows leave it out.

d_call	clone_size	v_call	j_call	cdr3_aa	cdr3_nt
NA	NA	TRBV13	TRBJ1-5	CASSLDRDQPQHF	TGTGCCAGCAGCTTAGACAGAGATCAGCCCCAGCATTTT
NA	NA	TRBV2	TRBJ1-1	CASGTEGPNTEAFF	TGTGCCAGCGGTACTGAGGGCCCGAACACTGAAGCTTTCTTT
TRBD1	once	TRBV30	TRBJ2-6	CAWTPTRDRLSGANVLTF	TGTGCCTGGACCCCGACCCGGGACAGGCTCTCTGGGGCCAACGTCCTGACTTTC
TRBD1	NA	TRBV19	TRBJ1-1	CASNTGGIDTEAFF	TGTGCCAGTAATACAGGGGGTATAGACACTGAAGCTTTCTTT
NA	once	TRBV2	TRBJ2-7	CASKGWRTDYEQYF	TGTGCCAGCAAAGGGTGGCGGACAGACTACGAGCAGTACTTC
NA	NA	TRBV6-1	TRBJ2-7	CASSEQAQVNEQYF	TGTGCCAGCAGTGAACAGGCTCAGGTGAACGAGCAGTACTTC
TRBD1	NA	TRBV6-5	TRBJ2-2	CASSNSGGGGELFF	TGTGCCAGCAGTAACTCAGGGGGCGGCGGGGAGCTGTTTTTT
NA	NA	TRBV29-1	TRBJ2-2	CSVDGGSWTGELFF	TGCAGCGTTGATGGTGGTAGTTGGACCGGGGAGCTGTTTTTT
NA	NA	TRBV10-3	TRBJ1-5	CAISERSNQPQHF	TGTGCCATCAGTGAACGGAGCAATCAGCCCCAGCATTTT
NA	NA	TRBV4-2	TRBJ1-4	CASSQITENEKLFF	TGTGCCAGCAGCCAAATAACGGAGAATGAAAAACTGTTTTTT
NA	NA	TRBV7-6	TRBJ2-3	CASSLNLDTQYF	TGTGCCAGCAGCCTAAACCTGGATACGCAGTATTTT
NA	NA	TRBV5-1	TRBJ1-1	CASSLTVGAWTEAFF	TGCGCCAGCAGCTTGACGGTAGGGGCGTGGACTGAAGCTTTCTTT
NA	NA	TRBV6-5	TRBJ1-5	CASSQRGYNQPQHF	TGTGCCAGCAGCCAAAGGGGGTACAATCAGCCCCAGCATTTT
NA	NA	TRBV6-5	TRBJ1-2	CASSYSGGFASHTF	TGTGCCAGCAGTTACTCGGGCGGATTTGCTAGCCACACCTTC
TRBD2	NA	TRBV6-1	TRBJ2-3	CASSEDSGGAMDTQYF	TGTGCCAGCAGTGAGGATAGCGGGGGGGCCATGGATACGCAGTATTTT
NA	NA	TRBV11-2	TRBJ1-3	CASSLDLRGESLNTIYF	TGTGCCAGCAGCTTAGATTTGCGGGGGGAAAGTTTAAACACCATATATTTT
NA	NA	TRBV11-2	TRBJ2-2	CASSRVGTLNTGELFF	TGTGCCAGCAGCCGTGTTGGGACACTAAACACCGGGGAGCTGTTTTTT
TRBD1	NA	TRBV5-4	TRBJ1-2	CASRNLGQGYGYTF	TGTGCCAGCAGAAACCTGGGACAGGGCTATGGCTACACCTTC
TRBD1	NA	TRBV2	TRBJ1-5	CASSPTRQGGQPQHF	TGTGCCAGCAGCCCCACCCGACAGGGTGGACAGCCCCAGCATTTT
TRBD1	NA	TRBV25-1	TRBJ1-4	CASSEMGQGRKKLFF	TGTGCCAGCAGTGAAATGGGACAGGGAAGAAAAAAACTGTTTTTT
TRBD2	NA	TRBV6-5	TRBJ2-7	CASSRGGESTEQYF	TGTGCCAGCAGCCGCGGGGGGGAGTCTACCGAGCAGTACTTC
NA	NA	TRBV7-2	TRBJ2-7	CASTQGGGIYEQYF	TGTGCCAGCACCCAGGGAGGAGGGATCTACGAGCAGTACTTC
NA	NA	TRBV7-2	TRBJ2-3	CASSYGVRGGSTDTQYF	TGTGCCAGCAGCTACGGGGTGCGCGGAGGGTCCACAGATACGCAGTATTTT
NA	NA	TRBV6-4	TRBJ2-1	CASSEHQNSYNEQFF	TGTGCCAGCAGCGAGCACCAAAACTCCTACAATGAGCAGTTCTTC
NA	NA	TRBV7-8	TRBJ2-3	CASSLGASTDTQYF	TGTGCCAGCAGCCTAGGGGCCTCCACAGATACGCAGTATTTT
TRBD1	NA	TRBV19	TRBJ1-5	CASRAQDRANSQPQHF	TGTGCCAGTAGGGCTCAGGACAGGGCGAACTCTCAGCCCCAGCATTTT
TRBD1	NA	TRBV6-4	TRBJ2-3	CASSDDIPGQGIDTQYF	TGTGCCAGCAGTGACGATATTCCGGGACAGGGGATAGATACGCAGTATTTT
NA	NA	TRBV5-1	TRBJ2-3	CASSGQPDRIKTDTQYF	TGCGCCAGCAGCGGCCAACCAGACAGGATCAAGACAGATACGCAGTATTTT
TRBD1	NA	TRBV7-9	TRBJ2-5	CASSWGTVQETQYF	TGTGCCAGCAGCTGGGGGACAGTCCAAGAGACCCAGTACTTC
NA	NA	TRBV6-1	TRBJ1-2	CASSEGAGLRNGYTF	TGTGCCAGCAGTGAAGGGGCAGGGCTAAGGAACGGCTACACCTTC
TRBD2	NA	TRBV7-3	TRBJ2-5	CASSLTAGLAETQYF	TGTGCCAGCAGCTTAACGGCAGGACTAGCTGAGACCCAGTACTTC
TRBD1	NA	TRBV9	TRBJ2-3	CASSVDFRQGPADTQYF	TGTGCCAGCAGCGTAGACTTTCGACAGGGGCCCGCGGATACGCAGTATTTT
NA	NA	TRBV5-1	TRBJ1-1	CASSGGLWGTALNTEAFF	TGCGCCAGCAGCGGGGGGTTGTGGGGAACCGCTTTGAACACTGAAGCTTTCTTT
NA	NA	TRBV7-2	TRBJ1-4	CASSSRTATNEKLFF	TGTGCCAGCAGCTCCCGGACAGCAACTAATGAAAAACTGTTTTTT
NA	NA	TRBV18	TRBJ1-2	CASSPSQDRPYGYTF	TGTGCCAGCTCACCTTCCCAAGACAGACCGTATGGCTACACCTTC
TRBD1	NA	TRBV5-1	TRBJ1-2	CASSLGAGGRYGYTF	TGCGCCAGCAGCTTGGGTGCAGGGGGGCGGTATGGCTACACCTTC
TRBD1	medium-sized	TRBV6-1	TRBJ2-7	CASSEYGSGGWSEQYF	TGTGCCAGCAGTGAATATGGATCAGGGGGTTGGAGCGAGCAGTACTTC
NA	NA	TRBV6-5	TRBJ2-3	CASSVRLGDTQYF	TGTGCCAGCAGCGTCCGACTTGGAGATACGCAGTATTTT
NA	NA	TRBV6-1	TRBJ1-1	CASSHGGAGAEAFF	TGTGCCAGCAGTCATGGGGGGGCGGGTGCTGAAGCTTTCTTT
TRBD1	NA	TRBV7-8	TRBJ2-7	CASSFAGRTGDEQYF	TGTGCCAGCAGCTTCGCGGGGCGGACAGGGGACGAGCAGTACTTC
NA	NA	TRBV18	TRBJ1-2	CASSPLKQGKGYTF	TGTGCCAGCTCACCACTGAAACAGGGAAAGGGCTACACCTTC
TRBD1	NA	TRBV7-2	TRBJ1-1	CASRLDRVATEAFF	TGTGCCAGCAGACTGGACAGGGTAGCCACTGAAGCTTTCTTT
TRBD1	NA	TRBV2	TRBJ2-2	CASSAQGENTGELFF	TGTGCCAGCAGTGCCCAGGGGGAAAACACCGGGGAGCTGTTTTTT
TRBD2	NA	TRBV19	TRBJ2-1	CASNTGTSGGYNEQFF	TGTGCCAGTAATACGGGGACTAGCGGGGGATACAATGAGCAGTTCTTC
TRBD1	few	TRBV5-1	TRBJ1-4	CASSLQGIGEKLFF	TGCGCCAGCAGCTTACAGGGGATCGGTGAAAAACTGTTTTTT
TRBD1	once	TRBV5-1	TRBJ1-1	CASSSPSGTGGDTEAFF	TGCGCCAGCAGCTCGCCGTCCGGGACAGGGGGAGACACTGAAGCTTTCTTT
NA	NA	TRBV27	TRBJ1-1	CASSLSGQPNTEAFF	TGTGCCAGCAGTTTATCAGGACAGCCGAACACTGAAGCTTTCTTT
NA	NA	TRBV6-5	TRBJ1-5	CASRPWTGDNQPQHF	TGTGCCAGCAGACCCTGGACCGGGGACAATCAGCCCCAGCATTTT
NA	NA	TRBV5-1	TRBJ1-1	CASSLGAVSEAFF	TGCGCCAGCAGCTTGGGGGCAGTATCGGAAGCTTTCTTT
NA	NA	TRBV6-5	TRBJ1-1	CASSIPTGLNTEAFF	TGTGCCAGCAGTATCCCAACAGGGTTGAACACTGAAGCTTTCTTT